The T cell receptor beta chain described here comes from a study of tumor and adjacent non-tumor tissue in lung cancer. Study in general: Stage I to III disease affected approximately 11 men and roughly 5 women aged 31 to 76. Samples averaged about 4.17 million productive TCRbeta reads each.

This clonotype was detected many times. The antigen is undetermined. The template was RNA from unsorted bulk tissue. Study outcomes and limitations: TCR diversity was significantly greater in tumor than normal lung tissue. Top 100 clones took a larger repertoire share in normal lung.

Three rounds of nested PCR, following a modified ARM-PCR protocol, produced the TCRbeta library. TCRdb passed the multiplex PCR reads through MiXCR, listing each CDR3 protein once. Found here are over 130,000 distinct CDR3 sequences, around 67% of them singletons; the top ten hold 15% to 20%. This clonotype was sampled from a man in his 60s with small cell lung cancer. Material: lung tumor tissue.

Here the CDR3 reads CASLGVGSMAQYF. In DNA, the CDR3 is TGTGCCAGCCTCGGGGTGGGGTCCATGGCCCAGTACTTC. The chain recombines TRBV28 with TRBJ2-5; tentative D call: TRBD2 (5 bases). There are 13 residues in the CDR3. The germline V gene encodes CDR1 MDHEN and CDR2 SYDVKM. Trimming took off 8 bases at V and 9 bases at J, with 19 bases between the two ends.